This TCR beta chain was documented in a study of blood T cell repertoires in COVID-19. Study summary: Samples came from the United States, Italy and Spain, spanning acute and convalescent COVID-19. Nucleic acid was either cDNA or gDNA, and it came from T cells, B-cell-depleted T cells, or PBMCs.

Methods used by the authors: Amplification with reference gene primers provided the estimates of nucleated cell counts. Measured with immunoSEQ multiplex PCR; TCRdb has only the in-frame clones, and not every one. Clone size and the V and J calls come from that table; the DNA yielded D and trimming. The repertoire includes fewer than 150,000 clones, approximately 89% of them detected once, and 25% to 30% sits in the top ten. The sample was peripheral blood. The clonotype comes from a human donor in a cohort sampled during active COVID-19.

CDR3 protein: CASSYDEAGGRIRYNEQFF. The CDR3 DNA is TGTGCCAGCAGTTATGATGAGGCGGGGGGGAGAATTAGATACAATGAGCAGTTCTTC. The J gene is TRBJ2-1, the V gene TRBV28; 9 nucleotides match TRBD2. In germline, CDR1 is MDHEN, CDR2 SYDVKM. The CDR3 length is 19 residues. J was trimmed by 4 bases and V by 4 bases; bases with no gene match: 17.